The sequence of this T cell receptor beta chain was determined in a study of blood T cell repertoires in COVID-19. Study-level information: Researchers got acute and convalescent COVID-19 samples from the United States, Italy and Spain. From T cells, B-cell-depleted T cells, or PBMCs came the material, which was cDNA or gDNA.

Original analysis: Amplification with reference gene primers provided the estimates of nucleated cell counts. TCRdb's copy holds only in-frame clones and misses some; the assay was immunoSEQ multiplex PCR. For V, J and clone size, that table is used; D and trimming come from the DNA. Here the sample spans about 74,000 clones, more than 75% being singletons. The V end was cut by 6 bases, the J end by 2 bases, with 10 bases between. This CDR3 is 13 amino acids long. Looked up from germline, CDR1 is MNHNY and CDR2 is SVGAGI (reference sequence). The TCR comes from a human donor in a cohort sampled during active COVID-19. Specimen: peripheral blood. This chain connects TRBV6-6 to TRBJ1-2; D gene uncertain. The CDR3 sequence: CASSVESNYGYTF. CDR3 bases: TGTGCCAGCAGCGTTGAGTCCAACTATGGCTACACCTTC.